The T cell receptor (beta chain) under discussion was sequenced for a study of identical twins (dated by TCRdb to the mid-2010s). With respect to the entire study: To test whether fetal clonotypes persist, this study deep-sequenced TCR alpha and beta repertoires from monozygotic twins, from unrelated adults of various ages, and from cord blood. Replicate twin experiments were performed at different times using different library preparation protocols to rule out contamination. Points the paper makes about the study in general: Because the same donors could not be followed over many years, the conclusions depended on cross-sectional statistical analysis. Zero-insertion analyses could be partly confounded by invariant T cells such as MAIT and iNKT, although diverse VJ usage argued against such confounding for most clonotypes. In beta out-of-frame sequences, excess twin sharing was weaker, because having fewer shared sequences lowered the signal-to-noise ratio. Compared with coincidental sharing between unrelated individuals, out-of-frame TCR alpha sequences shared between twins showed an excess of sequences with low generation probability. In monozygotic twins, out-of-frame TCR alpha sharing was systematically underestimated by recombination models, although the models agreed with sharing between unrelated individuals. Abundant cord blood beta clonotypes carried fewer insertions; young adult naive repertoires showed a weaker similar trend, while memory repertoires showed none.

Comments on this clonotype: The antigen this receptor binds is unknown. No base qualities exist here, and no much larger clone lies one base off it.

Library method: 5' RACE. The sequencer was an Illumina HiSeq 2000. A universal primer binding site was introduced by template switching, and a unique molecular identifier was present in the final cDNA, enabling accurate counting of TCR cDNA molecules. First-strand cDNA for TCR alpha and beta chains was synthesized from specific primers in the conserved constant-segment region. To control for contamination, each cDNA library was double barcoded with a SMART-Mk sample barcode plus Illumina barcodes. Two successive PCR steps introduced TruSeq adapter sequences along with Illumina sample barcodes. The Illumina HiSeq platform was used with custom primers to sequence TCR alpha and beta cDNA libraries. The paper's processing steps were these. MiGEC processed the raw reads to extract unique molecular identifiers, while MiXCR was used to determine the CDR3 positions. Recombination models were inferred per individual with the repgenHMM and IGoR tools using an EM algorithm. The analysis of shared clonotypes was done with the tcR package in R, with sharing normalized by the product of cloneset sizes. To study raw recombination without the effects of thymic and clonal selection, out-of-frame nonproductive sequences were analyzed. TCRdb reprocessed the public reads (quality trimming at Q25 with fastp, clone calling with MiXCR) and kept in-frame beta chains. Rows merge per CDR3 protein into single entries with the most common DNA and genes. TCRdb, rather than the study authors, made the V and J calls. Present in this sample are under 900,000 distinct CDR3 sequences, 9% to 15% of which were seen just once. Of the sample, around 1.5% falls within the top ten clones.

As encoded in the germline V gene (reference sequence), CDR1 is MNHEY while CDR2 is SMNVEV. V gives up 6 bases and J gives up 0 bases, and the segment between their germline ends measures 14 bases. The CDR3 contains 15 residues, cysteine and phenylalanine counted. This entry keeps only the CDR3 DNA: 45 bases, framed from base 1. Every donor in the study was a healthy Caucasian. Three pairs of female monozygotic twins, all aged 18 to 29 years, were included in the twin cohort. Peripheral blood mononuclear cells were the source from which RNA for the TCR libraries was isolated. This sample was also put to use in a study of yellow fever vaccine responses in identical twins. As the second paper documents: According to the authors, the vaccine-induced T cell response in identical twins seemed to be partly convergent and partly specific to each individual. In the study, vaccine-responding T cell clones were precisely tracked in identical twins.

The sample was PBMCs. The TCR originated in a woman aged 18 to 35 in good health. The chain employs TRBV27 and TRBJ1-1; a tentative D match to TRBD1 spans 5 bases. The sequence in DNA is TGTGCCAGCAGCCTAGACAGCCGCATGAACACTGAAGCTTTCTTT. This codes for CASSLDSRMNTEAFF.